This T cell receptor beta chain was identified during a study of blood T cell repertoires in COVID-19. This CDR3 comprises 16 residues. Germline-derived CDR1 and CDR2 are MNHEY and SVGAGI. The ends lost 4 bases at V and 3 bases at J; junction bases unmatched: 10. Data came from immunoSEQ multiplex PCR; TCRdb stores just in-frame clones and leaves some out. The sample includes roughly 300,000 clones, 70% to 85% of them seen just once. The V call is TRBV6-5, the J call TRBJ1-1; 8 bases are a match to TRBD1. The sequence derives from a human donor with COVID-19, enrolled during active disease. The donor label of this sample is uncertain. The sequencing sample was made of peripheral blood. The CDR3 loop is CASSSQQQGADTEAFF. Written as DNA, the CDR3 is TGTGCCAGCAGTTCCCAACAGCAGGGGGCGGACACTGAAGCTTTCTTT.